Below, 3 T cell receptor beta chains from the same sample are listed, as sequenced in a study of T-cell memory formation after mild COVID-19. TCRdb fed the 5' RACE reads into MiXCR, producing one record per CDR3 protein. The data contain roughly 100,000 distinct CDR3 sequences, 15% to 20% of them singletons. Sequencing used PBMCs or a T cell subset sorted from them (not recorded which). The receptors were sampled from an adult woman who had mild COVID-19 (a few samples of this study predate the infection). Cell type and time point are not known.

The chain is built from TRBV19 and TRBJ1-5; unclear D gene. Germline V gene sequence: CDR1 LNHDA, CDR2 SQIVND (reference sequence). This CDR3 is built from 13 residues. Trimming removed 5 bases at V and 3 bases at J, with 8 bases between. The CDR3 bases are TGTGCCAGTAGTTTCAGCCTCAATCAGCCCCAGCATTTT. Translating it yields CASSFSLNQPQHF. The full variable domain, with the rest looked up from reference TRBV19 and TRBJ1-5, is DGGITQSPKYLFRKEGQNVTLSCEQNLNHDAMYWYRQDPGQGLRLIYYSQIVNDFQKGDIAEGYSVSREKKESFPLTVTSAQKNPTAFYLCASSFSLNQPQHFGDGTRLSIL.

This chain joins TRBV30 and TRBJ2-7, with 7 bases that match TRBD1. CDR3 length: 13 residues. Germline V gene lookup returns CDR1 GTSNPN and CDR2 SVGIG (reference sequence). V gave up 5 bases and J gave up 1 base; unmatched junction bases: 5. The CDR3 protein is CAWSADRSYEQYF. The CDR3 DNA is TGTGCCTGGTCGGCGGACAGGTCCTACGAGCAGTACTTC.

This chain joins TRBV15 and TRBJ2-5; TRBD2 is a possible D gene (6 bases). The CDR3 totals 16 residues. Between the trimmed V and J ends, which lost 3 bases and 4 bases, there was a span of 18 bases. Germline V gene sequence: CDR1 LNHNV, CDR2 YYDKDF (reference sequence). This chain's CDR3 is CATSSRSGTEIETQYF. The DNA for the CDR3 is TGTGCCACCAGCAGTAGATCCGGGACTGAAATAGAGACCCAGTACTTC.